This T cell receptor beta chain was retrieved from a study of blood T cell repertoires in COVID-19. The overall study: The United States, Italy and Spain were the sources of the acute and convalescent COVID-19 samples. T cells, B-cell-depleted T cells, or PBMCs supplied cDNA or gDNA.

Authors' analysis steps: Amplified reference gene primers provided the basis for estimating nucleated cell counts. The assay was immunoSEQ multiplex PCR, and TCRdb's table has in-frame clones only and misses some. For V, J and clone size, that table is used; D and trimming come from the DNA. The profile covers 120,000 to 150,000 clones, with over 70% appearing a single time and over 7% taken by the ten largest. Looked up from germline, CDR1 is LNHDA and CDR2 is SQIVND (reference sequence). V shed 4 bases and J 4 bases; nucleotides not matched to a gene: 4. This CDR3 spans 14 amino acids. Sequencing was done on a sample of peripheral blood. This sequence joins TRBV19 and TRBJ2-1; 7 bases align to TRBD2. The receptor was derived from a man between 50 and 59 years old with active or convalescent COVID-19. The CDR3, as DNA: TGTGCCAGTAGTAAGCGGGGCATATACAATGAGCAGTTCTTC. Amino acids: CASSKRGIYNEQFF.